This TCR beta chain came from a study of preoperative IRX-2 immunotherapy in early breast cancer. The treatment here: preoperative locoregional IRX-2 cytokine immunotherapy. This phase Ib study tested locoregional IRX-2 cytokine immunotherapy given before surgery. The method was immunoSEQ multiplex PCR; TCRdb's version includes in-frame clones alone and lacks a portion of them. The sample yields roughly 26,000 clones, roughly four fifths seen once. CDR3 length equals 14 residues. Trimming took 6 bases from V and 1 from J, leaving 13 bases between them. Germline CDR1 and CDR2: SGHNT and YENEEA. The source is a human donor with breast cancer. This sample comprised lymph node tissue, obtained after IRX-2 immunotherapy. V is TRBV11-3 and J is TRBJ2-7; either TRBD1 or TRBD2 may supply D (5 bases each). The DNA of the CDR3 is TGTGCCAGCAGACCCGGGACGGCTTCCTACGAGCAGTACGTC. It is translated as CASRPGTASYEQYV.